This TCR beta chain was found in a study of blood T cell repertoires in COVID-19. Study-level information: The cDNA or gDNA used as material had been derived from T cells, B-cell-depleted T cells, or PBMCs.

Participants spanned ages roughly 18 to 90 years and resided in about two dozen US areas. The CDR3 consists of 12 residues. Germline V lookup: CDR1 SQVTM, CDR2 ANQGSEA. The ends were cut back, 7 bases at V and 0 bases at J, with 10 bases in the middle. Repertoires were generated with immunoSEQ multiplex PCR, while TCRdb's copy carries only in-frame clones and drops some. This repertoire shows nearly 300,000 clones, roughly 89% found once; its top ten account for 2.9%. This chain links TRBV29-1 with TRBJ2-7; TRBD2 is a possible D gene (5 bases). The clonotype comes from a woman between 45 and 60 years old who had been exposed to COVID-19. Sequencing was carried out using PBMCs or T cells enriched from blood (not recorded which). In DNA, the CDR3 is TGCAGCGCAAGAGAGGGCTCCTACGAGCAGTACTTC. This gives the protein CSAREGSYEQYF.